This T cell receptor (beta chain) was captured in a study of blood T cell repertoires in COVID-19 (dated by TCRdb to between 2020 and 2021). Context from the whole study: Samples covering the acute and convalescent phases of COVID-19 were provided by collaborators in the United States, Italy and Spain. The prospective study material was composed of cDNA or gDNA derived from T cells, B-cell-depleted T cells, or PBMCs. Where HLA class I and class II types were available, the types were taken from metadata supplied by the sample provider, not from assay-based typing. The repertoires were released in a freely available public database meant as a resource for research on the immune response to SARS-CoV-2. Samples came from the ongoing ImmuneRACE study (first 160 participants) plus 1,254 subjects from 6 global collaborators. Deeply sampled blood TCRbeta repertoires from subjects exposed to, actively infected with, or recovered from COVID-19 were included in the dataset. A de-identified subject ID, COVID-19 status, age in years and sex were almost always included in the sample metadata.

TCRbeta CDR3 regions were amplified from genomic DNA by means of the immunoSEQ Assay, a bias-controlled multiplex PCR. Per the original workflow: The number of nucleated cells in each sample was estimated by amplification of reference gene primers within the assay. Sequence reads were collapsed and filtered to measure the absolute abundance of every unique TCRbeta CDR3 rearrangement. For each sample, productive Simpson clonality was calculated by taking the square root of Simpson's diversity index across productive rearrangements. Entries here come from immuneACCESS through TCRdb and include only in-frame sequences with V and J called. Some clones fail to appear in such tables; in the studies checked, an unresolved V gene covers under half of the shortfall, and the cause of the remainder is unknown. The D gene and trimming were derived from the DNA, and the V and J assignments and clone size from that table. The sample table contains approximately 35,000 clones; only one count was recorded for about 90% of them. The ten largest make up approximately 9.6% of the sample.

Whole blood was collected in K2EDTA tubes by collaborating institutions according to the institutions' own protocols. For TCRbeta analysis, collaborators shipped samples as frozen whole blood, isolated PBMCs, or DNA extracted from either of those sample types. Overall study results and their limits: The quantity of clinical and demographic metadata differed by source and by participant and was supplied without curation.

Note on this clone: The clone's antigen remains unknown. No base qualities exist here, and no much larger clone lies one base off it.

The CDR3 spans 14 residues, from the cysteine through the phenylalanine. Only the CDR3 region is kept as DNA, spanning 42 bases read in frame from base 1. Via the germline V gene (reference sequence), CDR1 is LGHDT and CDR2 YNNKEL. The germline V and J ends show losses of 9 bases and 7 bases respectively, and no gene match explains 12 bases of the junction. This TCR was recovered from a human donor with active COVID-19. The donor label of this sample is uncertain. The chain couples TRBV3-1 (or the pseudogene TRBV3-2) to TRBJ2-1, and TRBD1 matches 7 of the central bases. Sequenced material: peripheral blood. The nucleotide sequence reads as follows: TGTGCCAGTTCACAGGGGTCGATAATGAATGAGCAGTTCTTC. Its translation reads: CASSQGSIMNEQFF.